The 13 T cell receptor beta chains below were found in one sample sequenced in a study of human CD8 memory T cell subsets. Investigators built TCR beta libraries using UMI-labeled 5' RACE. Each CDR3 protein gets one entry in TCRdb, which reprocessed the 5' RACE reads and gives no DNA. The sample has approximately 9,900 distinct CDR3 sequences; the top ten hold roughly 22%. Sequenced: CD8+ T cells from PBMCs. These receptors came from a human donor in good health.

V and J are TRBV12-3 or TRBV12-4 and TRBJ2-3. CDR3 size: 14 residues. CDR3 residues: CASSFLDNTDTQYF.

The chain couples TRBV12-3 or TRBV12-4 to TRBJ2-5; checking the TCRdb D call of TRBD1 is not possible without DNA. The CDR3 extends over 13 amino acids. The CDR3 loop reads CASTGVGQETQYF.

J is TRBJ2-1 and V is TRBV30; TCRdb calls TRBD2, which cannot be checked without DNA. This CDR3 is built from 15 residues. CDR1 and CDR2 (germline): GTSNPN, SVGIG (reference sequence). The CDR3 loop is CAWQHRSGVYNEQFF.

V is TRBV23-1 and J is TRBJ2-4; TCRdb's D gene call, TRBD2, goes unchecked for lack of DNA. TRBV23-1 is an open reading frame whose function is uncertain. The CDR3 is 21 residues long. This CDR3 is CASSHSEPCTSGRYRENIQYF.

The chain combines TRBV6-2 or TRBV6-3 with TRBJ2-3; lacking DNA, the TRBD1 call made by TCRdb goes unchecked. Looked up from germline, CDR1 is MNHEY and CDR2 is SVGEGT. The CDR3 loop spans 18 amino acids. This CDR3 is CASSYPGQGGKGTDTQYF.

This rearrangement joins TRBV14 to TRBJ2-1; the TRBD1 assignment by TCRdb is unverifiable without DNA. Germline assignment: CDR1 SGHDN and CDR2 FVKESK. The CDR3 has 15 residues. CDR3 sequence reads: CASSQEETGDNEQFF. Combining the CDR3 with reference TRBV14 and TRBJ2-1 gives the whole variable domain EAGVTQFPSHSVIEKGQTVTLRCDPISGHDNLYWYRRVMGKEIKFLLHFVKESKQDESGMPNNRFLAERTGGTYSTLKVQPAELEDSGVYFCASSQEETGDNEQFFGPGTRLTVL.

This chain connects TRBV28 to TRBJ2-5; no DNA is available, so the TRBD1 call from TCRdb remains unchecked. This CDR3 has 14 residues. Per the germline V gene, CDR1 is MDHEN and CDR2 is SYDVKM. CDR3 residues: CASSLWDGKETQYF. The full variable domain, its missing parts supplied by reference TRBV28 and TRBJ2-5, is DVKVTQSSRYLVKRTGEKVFLECVQDMDHENMFWYRQDPGLGLRLIYFSYDVKMKEKGDIPEGYSVSREKKERFSLILESASTNQTSMYLCASSLWDGKETQYFGPGTRLLVL.

The chain employs TRBV4-1 and TRBJ2-1; the D call from TCRdb, TRBD2, cannot be confirmed without DNA. Germline V gene data show CDR1 as MGHRA and CDR2 as YSYEKL. This CDR3 contains 15 residues. The CDR3 reads CASSQDVGASNEQFF.

The V and J genes are TRBV18 and TRBJ2-3; TCRdb lists TRBD1, though no DNA is available to test this call. The CDR3 is 13 amino acids. The germline CDR1 and CDR2 sequences are KGHSH and LQKENI. The chain's CDR3 is CASSREGTDTQYF.

The genes are TRBV7-2 and TRBJ2-3; TCRdb reports TRBD2, a call that lacks DNA to check it against. This CDR3 has 14 residues. The germline V gene encodes CDR1 SGHTA and CDR2 FQGNSA. The CDR3 loop is CASSLVGGTDTQYF.

The CDR3 sequence: CSASPWTSGTDTQYF. The rearrangement uses TRBV20-1 and TRBJ2-3; checking the TCRdb D call of TRBD2 is not possible without DNA. Germline V gene data show CDR1 as DFQATT and CDR2 as SNEGSKA (reference sequence). CDR3 length: 15 amino acids.

V gene TRBV12-3 or TRBV12-4 combines with J gene TRBJ2-6. The CDR3 sequence is 18 residues long. Here the CDR3 reads CASSPFGDFPSGANVLTF.

The rearrangement uses TRBV19 and TRBJ2-2; TCRdb designates TRBD1, a call that cannot be tested without DNA. Germline lookup yields CDR1 LNHDA and CDR2 SQIVND (reference sequence). CDR3 size: 15 residues. CDR3: CASSISWGDTGELFF. The full variable domain, completed using reference TRBV19 and TRBJ2-2, is DGGITQSPKYLFRKEGQNVTLSCEQNLNHDAMYWYRQDPGQGLRLIYYSQIVNDFQKGDIAEGYSVSREKKESFPLTVTSAQKNPTAFYLCASSISWGDTGELFFGEGSRLTVL.